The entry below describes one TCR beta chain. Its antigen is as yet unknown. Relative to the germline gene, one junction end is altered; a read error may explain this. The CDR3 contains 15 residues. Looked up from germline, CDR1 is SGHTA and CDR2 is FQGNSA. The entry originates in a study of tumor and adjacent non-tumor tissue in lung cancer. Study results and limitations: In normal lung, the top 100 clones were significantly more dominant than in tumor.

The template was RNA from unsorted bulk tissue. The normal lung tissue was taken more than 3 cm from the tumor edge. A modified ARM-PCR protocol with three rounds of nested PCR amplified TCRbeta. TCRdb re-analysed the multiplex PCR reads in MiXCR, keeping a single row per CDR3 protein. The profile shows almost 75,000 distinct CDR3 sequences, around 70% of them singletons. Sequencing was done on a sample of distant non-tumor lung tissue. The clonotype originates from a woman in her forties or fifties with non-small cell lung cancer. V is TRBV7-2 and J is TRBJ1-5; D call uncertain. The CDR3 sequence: CAGSFISESNQPQHF. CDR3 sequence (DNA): TGTGCCGGCAGCTTTATCTCGGAGAGCAATCAGCCCCAGCATTTT.